Each of the 32 T cell receptor beta chains below was sequenced from the same sample in a study of blood T cells in healthy people across ages. A second PCR of about 7 to 12 cycles used a sample-barcoded 5' primer and a J-beta primer mix. TCRdb independently ran MiXCR on the 5' RACE reads; one entry per CDR3 protein. The table has 710,000 or so distinct CDR3 sequences, 22% seen once. The sequenced material came from blood. These TCRs come from a man between 65 and 85 years old in good health.

This clonotype has a handful of counts. The J gene is TRBJ2-5, the V gene TRBV20-1, with 9 bases matching TRBD1. The DNA end favors TRBJ2-1, so the J call may be wrong. The CDR3 is made up of 13 amino acids. The germline V gene has CDR1 DFQATT and CDR2 SNEGSKA (reference sequence). CDR3 sequence reads: CSAPGTGFNEQFF. CDR3 sequence (DNA): TGCAGTGCCCCCGGGACAGGGTTCAATGAGCAGTTCTTC.

The chain carries TRBV14 and TRBJ2-3, with 7 nucleotides matching TRBD1. V lost 2 bases to trimming and J lost 5 bases; unmatched junction nucleotides: 16. CDR3 length: 18 amino acids. The germline V gene has CDR1 SGHDN and CDR2 FVKESK. CDR3 nucleotides: TGTGCCAGCAGCCAACGGAGACAGGGCTTTGAACCCCGAGATACGCAGTATTTT. Translation: CASSQRRQGFEPRDTQYF. The variable domain in full, completed from reference TRBV14 and TRBJ2-3, reads EAGVTQFPSHSVIEKGQTVTLRCDPISGHDNLYWYRRVMGKEIKFLLHFVKESKQDESGMPNNRFLAERTGGTYSTLKVQPAELEDSGVYFCASSQRRQGFEPRDTQYFGPGTRLTVL.

This clonotype was recorded at least ten times. This sequence joins TRBV5-1 and TRBJ2-3; 9 nucleotides align to TRBD2. After removal of 5 bases from V and 5 bases from J, the junction contained 15 bases not matched to a gene. The length of the CDR3 is 17 residues. Germline V lookup: CDR1 SGHRS, CDR2 YFSETQ. The CDR3 sequence is CASSFSPSEAGGDTQYF. Written as DNA, the CDR3 is TGCGCCAGCAGTTTTTCCCCCTCGGAAGCGGGGGGAGATACGCAGTATTTT.

This chain connects TRBV6-5 to TRBJ1-2; D ambiguous. The CDR3 spans 15 residues. Germline V gene lookup returns CDR1 MNHEY and CDR2 SVGAGI. V lost 0 bases to trimming and J lost 2 bases, with 10 bases between them. In nucleotides, the CDR3 is TGTGCCAGCAGTTACTCGGGTAGGGTCAACTATGGCTACACCTTC. This gives the protein CASSYSGRVNYGYTF.

V usage is TRBV6-5 and J usage is TRBJ1-2; a possible D gene is TRBD1 (5 bases). Germline V lookup: CDR1 MNHEY, CDR2 SVGAGI. The V end was cut by 7 bases, the J end by 7 bases, with 22 bases between. CDR3 length: 15 residues. The CDR3 DNA sequence: TGTGCCAGCACCTCATCCGGGGGGACTGGGCTTGGCTACACCTTC. Translation: CASTSSGGTGLGYTF.

The chain couples TRBV11-2 to TRBJ1-1, with 10 bases lining up with TRBD1. After removal of 5 bases from V and 7 bases from J, the junction contained 10 bases not matched to a gene. CDR1 is SGHAT and CDR2 is FQNNGV in the germline V gene. This CDR3 has 15 residues. The CDR3 here is CASSPQTGGWNEAFF. DNA of the CDR3: TGTGCCAGCAGCCCCCAGACAGGGGGCTGGAATGAAGCTTTCTTT.

The chain is built from TRBV24-1 and TRBJ2-1; tentative D call: TRBD1 (5 bases). This CDR3 is built from 15 residues. Germline V gives CDR1 KGHDR, CDR2 SFDVKD. The V end was cut by 3 bases, the J end by 0 bases, with 8 bases between. The CDR3 sequence: CATSDTGSSYNEQFF. In DNA, the CDR3 is TGTGCCACCAGTGATACAGGTAGCTCCTACAATGAGCAGTTCTTC.

V usage is TRBV7-2 and J usage is TRBJ2-1; D gene uncertain. From germline, CDR1 is SGHTA and CDR2 FQGNSA. This CDR3 region has 18 residues. Trimming shortened V by 3 bases and J by 4 bases, and 22 bases separated the two germline ends. The CDR3 sequence: CASSFQGRVSPLYNEQFF. Here the CDR3 DNA reads TGTGCCAGCAGCTTCCAAGGACGAGTATCCCCTTTGTACAATGAGCAGTTCTTC.

V and J are TRBV29-1 and TRBJ1-3; a possible D gene is TRBD1 (5 bases). V lost 6 bases and J lost 0, with 6 bases in between. Germline-derived CDR1 and CDR2 are SQVTM and ANQGSEA. There are 12 residues in the CDR3. The CDR3: CSVTVSGNTIYF. The CDR3 DNA reads TGCAGCGTGACAGTCTCTGGAAACACCATATATTTT.

In this sample, this clonotype turned up a few times. This chain links TRBV5-5 with TRBJ2-5; D ambiguous. V gave up 5 bases and J gave up 13 bases, with 24 bases separating them. The CDR3 has 14 residues. Germline V gene data show CDR1 as SGHKS and CDR2 as YYEKEE (reference sequence). In nucleotides, the CDR3 is TGTGCCAGCAGTTCCCCGGACCCAGTGCTTCCGTTGTACTTC. It translates to CASSSPDPVLPLYF.

This clonotype was counted between two and nine times. The chain uses TRBV7-2 and TRBJ2-6, with TRBD1 matching 7 bases. V was pared by 2 bases and J by 1 base, with 5 bases of the junction left unmatched. Germline V CDR1 and CDR2: SGHTA, FQGNSA. The CDR3 is 17 residues long. In nucleotides, the CDR3 is TGTGCCAGCAGCTTACGGACAGGTCTGTCTGGGGCCAACGTCCTGACTTTC. This encodes CASSLRTGLSGANVLTF. Full variable domain (rest looked up from reference TRBV7-2 and TRBJ2-6): GAGVSQSPSNKVTEKGKDVELRCDPISGHTALYWYRQSLGQGLEFLIYFQGNSAPDKSGLPSDRFSAERTGGSVSTLTIQRTQQEDSAVYLCASSLRTGLSGANVLTFGAGSRLTVL.

This clonotype has a handful of counts. The chain has TRBV11-2 and TRBJ2-7; 10 bases align to TRBD2. Germline lookup yields CDR1 SGHAT and CDR2 FQNNGV. J lost 4 bases, V lost 5 bases, and 8 bases had no gene match. The CDR3 contains 15 residues. The CDR3 sequence: CASSPRLAGEYEQYF. CDR3 DNA: TGTGCCAGCAGCCCACGACTAGCGGGTGAATACGAGCAGTACTTC. Full variable domain (rest looked up from reference TRBV11-2 and TRBJ2-7): EAGVAQSPRYKIIEKRQSVAFWCNPISGHATLYWYQQILGQGPKLLIQFQNNGVVDDSQLPKDRFSAERLKGVDSTLKIQPAKLEDSAVYLCASSPRLAGEYEQYFGPGTRLTVT.

Many counts were recorded for this clonotype. The gene calls are TRBV25-1 and TRBJ1-2; D is ambiguous. Trimming took 8 bases from V and 0 from J, leaving 10 bases between them. CDR3 length equals 13 residues. CDR1 is MGHDK and CDR2 is SYGVNS in the germline V gene. CDR3: CASAPGSNYGYTF. The CDR3 nucleotides are TGTGCCAGCGCCCCCGGATCTAACTATGGCTACACCTTC.

This clonotype was recorded a few times. The V call is TRBV6-5, the J call TRBJ1-2; the D is unclear. There are 13 residues in the CDR3. Trimming left V 6 bases short and J 14 bases short, with 22 bases between. Germline CDR1 is MNHEY and CDR2 is SVGAGI. In DNA, the CDR3 is TGTGCCAGCAGCCAAGACGGCTACTATGGCTGGACCTTC. Translating it yields CASSQDGYYGWTF.

This clonotype was detected a few times. This chain connects TRBV11-3 to TRBJ2-3; the D is unclear. V was trimmed by 1 base and J by 6 bases, leaving 17 bases between them. Germline V gene sequence: CDR1 SGHNT, CDR2 YENEEA. The CDR3 is 16 residues long. CDR3 sequence: CASSLGFAHVGDTQYF. The CDR3 DNA follows: TGTGCCAGCAGCTTAGGGTTTGCGCATGTAGGGGATACGCAGTATTTT.

The V call is TRBV7-2, the J call TRBJ2-3, with 9 bases matching TRBD2. This CDR3 is 15 amino acids long. The germline CDR1 and CDR2 sequences are SGHTA and FQGNSA. Trimming cost V 3 bases and J 5 bases; bases outside gene matches: 6. The CDR3, as DNA: TGTGCCAGCAGCTTGCAGCGGGGGGTGGTAGATACGCAGTATTTT. This gives the protein CASSLQRGVVDTQYF. Variable domain in full (rest from reference TRBV7-2 and TRBJ2-3): GAGVSQSPSNKVTEKGKDVELRCDPISGHTALYWYRQSLGQGLEFLIYFQGNSAPDKSGLPSDRFSAERTGGSVSTLTIQRTQQEDSAVYLCASSLQRGVVDTQYFGPGTRLTVL.

This clonotype was observed a handful of times. This rearrangement joins TRBV7-8 to TRBJ1-5, with D possibly being TRBD1 (5 bases). The CDR3 consists of 16 residues. The germline CDR1 and CDR2 sequences are SGHVS and FQNEAQ. V lost 5 bases and J lost 3, with 17 bases in between. In DNA form, the CDR3 reads TGTGCCAGCAGCCCACGACCCGACAGAATCAATCAGCCCCAGCATTTT. It codes for CASSPRPDRINQPQHF.

V is TRBV7-3 and J is TRBJ2-3; the match to TRBD2 covers 8 bases. This CDR3 is 19 amino acids long. Germline-derived CDR1 and CDR2 are SGHTA and FQGTGA. Trimming cost V 4 bases and J 6 bases; bases outside gene matches: 21. CDR3 sequence reads: CASSWGRGLSAGVSDTQYF. The CDR3 DNA reads TGTGCCAGCAGCTGGGGGCGGGGTCTGTCAGCGGGAGTGTCGGATACGCAGTATTTT.

This clonotype was counted only a few times. The V and J genes are TRBV5-1 and TRBJ1-2; D uncertain. The CDR3 is 15 residues long. The germline gives CDR1 SGHRS, CDR2 YFSETQ. Trimming pared 4 bases from V and 0 bases from J, leaving 13 bases between. CDR3 in amino acids: CASSQSFAANYGYTF. The CDR3 DNA is TGCGCCAGCAGCCAGAGTTTTGCAGCTAACTATGGCTACACCTTC.

The chain recombines TRBV3-1 with TRBJ2-5; D uncertain. This CDR3 comprises 10 residues. V dropped 0 bases and J dropped 10 bases, with 3 bases sitting between them. Germline lookup yields CDR1 LGHDT and CDR2 YNNKEL (reference sequence). The CDR3 bases are TGTGCCAGCAGCCAAGAGGTCCAGTACTTC. Residues: CASSQEVQYF.

J is TRBJ2-3 and V is TRBV24-1; D remains ambiguous. V was clipped by 3 bases and J by 3 bases, with 12 bases between them. The CDR3 has 15 residues. In germline, CDR1 is KGHDR, CDR2 SFDVKD. The CDR3: CATSDRYLGTDTQYF. DNA of the CDR3: TGTGCCACCAGTGATCGCTACCTAGGAACAGATACGCAGTATTTT.

The sample holds a few counts of this clonotype. CDR3 sequence reads: CSVSGTGVNYGYTF. CDR3 bases: TGCAGCGTCTCCGGGACAGGGGTAAACTATGGCTACACCTTC. The chain uses TRBV29-1 and TRBJ1-2; 10 bases align to TRBD1. The CDR3 runs to 14 residues. V lost 6 bases and J lost 2; bases outside the gene matches: 6. CDR1 is SQVTM and CDR2 is ANQGSEA in the germline V gene.

This clonotype was picked up many times. The chain links TRBV3-1 to TRBJ2-1, with D uncertain. The CDR3 extends over 10 amino acids. Germline V CDR1 and CDR2: LGHDT, YNNKEL (reference sequence). V lost 1 base to trimming and J lost 10 bases, with 2 bases between them. CDR3 in DNA: TGTGCCAGCAGCCAAGGCGAGCAGTTCTTC. Translated: CASSQGEQFF.

This clonotype was recorded only once. This sequence joins TRBV11-2 and TRBJ2-3, with 8 bases matching TRBD2. The germline V gene encodes CDR1 SGHAT and CDR2 FQNNGV. The ends lost 0 bases at V and 6 bases at J; junction bases unmatched: 5. The CDR3 has 15 residues. The DNA for the CDR3 is TGTGCCAGCAGCTTAGATCGGGGACTAGTCGATACGCAGTATTTT. Translation: CASSLDRGLVDTQYF.

The rearrangement links TRBV24-1 to TRBJ1-4; tentative D call: TRBD1 (5 bases). Trimming shortened V by 4 bases and J by 5 bases, and 10 bases separated the two germline ends. The CDR3 is 14 residues long. Germline CDR1 and CDR2: KGHDR and SFDVKD. The CDR3 region is CATSEDTKNEKLFF. The CDR3 DNA is TGTGCCACCAGTGAGGACACGAAGAATGAAAAACTGTTTTTT.

This clonotype was counted only a few times. This rearrangement joins TRBV21-1 to TRBJ1-2; TRBD1 is taken as the D call from the table, unchecked against the DNA. TRBV21-1 is assigned pseudogene status. This CDR3 is built from 15 residues. The CDR3 loop is CASSGRTGVNYGYTF. In nucleotides, the CDR3 is TGTGCCAGCAGCGGACGGACAGGGGTAAACTATGGCTACACCTTC.

The V and J genes are TRBV29-1 and TRBJ2-3; tentatively, D is TRBD1 (6 bases). Germline V gene sequence: CDR1 SQVTM, CDR2 ANQGSEA. V was shortened by 5 bases and J by 6 bases, with 15 bases between the two germline ends. The CDR3 extends over 13 amino acids. This chain's CDR3 is CSVSHRVTDTQYF. The CDR3 region has the DNA TGCAGCGTTTCCCACAGGGTAACGGATACGCAGTATTTT.

This clonotype was picked up a small number of times. The V gene is TRBV12-3 or TRBV12-4, the J gene TRBJ1-1; no clear D gene. V was clipped by 8 bases and J by 4 bases, with 17 bases between them. This CDR3 has 14 residues. CDR3 sequence (DNA): TGTGCCAGCGGGCCTGGCATTTCTACCACTGAAGCTTTCTTT. Amino acid sequence: CASGPGISTTEAFF.

The chain is built from TRBV12-3 or TRBV12-4 and TRBJ1-4, with a possible D match to TRBD1 (5 bases). V lost 3 bases and J lost 11, with 19 bases in between. This CDR3 region has 15 residues. CDR3 sequence: CASSFSSGGEGKLFF. The CDR3 DNA sequence: TGTGCCAGCAGTTTCTCTTCCGGGGGAGAAGGCAAACTGTTTTTT.

CDR3 protein: CASIGQGVGYGYTF. CDR3 nucleotide sequence: TGTGCCAGCATCGGACAGGGGGTAGGGTATGGCTACACCTTC. V and J are TRBV2 and TRBJ1-2; 10 nucleotides agree with TRBD1. The CDR3 length is 14 residues. Germline CDR1 SNHLY, CDR2 FYNNEI. Losses at the gene ends were 7 bases for V and 5 bases for J; bases not matched to a gene: 7.

The chain uses TRBV11-2 and TRBJ1-4, with D uncertain. Germline assignment: CDR1 SGHAT and CDR2 FQNNGV. Trimming pared 7 bases from V and 4 bases from J, leaving 13 bases between. The CDR3 is made up of 14 amino acids. The CDR3 nucleotides read TGTGCCAGCACCTTGGAGGTGGATAATGAAAAACTGTTTTTT. The encoded protein is CASTLEVDNEKLFF.

This sequence joins TRBV12-3 or TRBV12-4 and TRBJ2-2; maybe TRBD2 (5 bases). The germline V and J ends were trimmed by 1 base and 5 bases, with 11 bases remaining between them. CDR3 size: 15 residues. CDR3 bases: TGTGCCAGCAGTTTAGTAGGGAGTGGGACCGGGGAGCTGTTTTTT. This gives the protein CASSLVGSGTGELFF.